This T cell receptor (beta chain) stems from a study of cytomegalovirus exposure and HLA in healthy donors. In the study overall: Out of approximately 170 million T cells, an earlier analysis found over 90 million unique TCR beta sequences in total.

The donors (healthy individuals) were bone marrow donors. This CDR3 contains 15 residues. CDR1 is WSHSY and CDR2 is SAAADI in the germline V gene. The J segment lost 2 bases and the V segment lost 6 bases, leaving 4 bases of the junction unmatched. Overall study findings and caveats: Certain indistinguishable V segments, among them TRBV6-2 and TRBV6-3, were excluded. Rare TCR sequences dominated, though some public TCRs recurred in many donors.

With respect to this clone: Its antigen is currently unknown.

PCR amplification relied on 60 Vbeta primers (plus 13 Jbeta primers). Sequencing was performed with immunoSEQ multiplex PCR; in TCRdb, only in-frame clones are kept and a portion is missing. This table has roughly 150,000 clones, around four fifths appearing once. The sample consisted of PBMCs. This chain connects TRBV10-2 to TRBJ2-7; 13 nucleotides match TRBD2. The clonotype was recovered from a man younger than 45 in good health and CMV-seronegative. The CDR3 region has the DNA TGCGCCAGCAGCAGGGGACTAGCGGGGACCTACGAGCAGTACTTC. Protein product: CASSRGLAGTYEQYF.